This T cell receptor (beta chain) was captured in a study of blood T cell repertoires in COVID-19. The germline gives CDR1 SQVTM, CDR2 ANQGSEA. This CDR3 region has 13 residues. After removal of 6 bases from V and 3 bases from J, the junction contained 7 bases not matched to a gene. Only in-frame clones appear in the TCRdb table, and some are missing; sequencing was by immunoSEQ multiplex PCR. The sample shows around 250,000 clones, 84% of them seen only once. Sequences were obtained from PBMCs or T cells enriched from blood (not recorded which). This chain connects TRBV29-1 to TRBJ2-7, with 8 bases fitting TRBD1. The clonotype originates from a man aged 50-59 years who had recovered from COVID-19. The CDR3 loop is CSVIPGQDYEQYF. Written as DNA, the CDR3 is TGCAGCGTCATACCGGGACAGGACTACGAGCAGTACTTC.